Shown below are 20 T cell receptor beta chains from a single sample sequenced in a study of blood T cells in healthy people across ages. Then a second PCR, running roughly 7 to 11 cycles, was carried out with a sample-barcoded 5' primer and a J-beta primer mix. TCRdb reanalysed the 5' RACE reads using MiXCR and keeps one entry per CDR3 protein. The sample lists around 990,000 distinct CDR3 sequences; 25% were seen once. These sequences were also reported in another study, on T cells of mothers and their children.

The sequenced material came from blood. These receptors originate from a girl aged 2 to 10 in good health.

The chain uses TRBV4-1 and TRBJ2-7; 9 nucleotides agree with TRBD1. Per the germline V gene, CDR1 is MGHRA and CDR2 is YSYEKL. The J segment lost 3 bases and the V segment lost 4 bases, leaving 7 bases of the junction unmatched. The CDR3 spans 15 residues. This CDR3 reads CASSPRQGVFYEQYF. CDR3 nucleotide sequence: TGCGCCAGCAGCCCGCGACAGGGGGTATTCTACGAGCAGTACTTC.

The sample holds a few counts of this clonotype. As DNA, the CDR3 is TGTGCCAGCAGCCCCGACTTAGGGGAGCAGTACTTC. It translates to CASSPDLGEQYF. The gene calls are TRBV7-9 and TRBJ2-7; D gene unclear. Germline V gives CDR1 SEHNR, CDR2 FQNEAQ (reference sequence). CDR3 size: 12 residues. Trimming cost V 5 bases and J 7 bases, with 12 bases left between them.

This chain links TRBV19 with TRBJ1-3; no clear D gene. The ends were cut back, 5 bases at V and 0 bases at J, with 8 bases in the middle. Germline V gene sequence: CDR1 LNHDA, CDR2 SQIVND (reference sequence). The length of the CDR3 is 14 residues. CDR3 in amino acids: CASSGRISGNTIYF. CDR3 DNA sequence: TGTGCCAGTAGTGGACGGATCTCTGGAAACACCATATATTTT.

The CDR3 region has the DNA TGTGCCAGCAGGCTTGACAGGGTGCCTGAAGCTTTCTTT. Residues: CASRLDRVPEAFF. The rearrangement links TRBV6-2 or TRBV6-3 to TRBJ1-1, with TRBD1 matching 7 bases. The CDR3 is made up of 13 amino acids. CDR1 is MNHEY and CDR2 is SVGEGT in the germline V gene. Trimming took 6 bases from V and 6 from J; bases not matched to a gene: 7.

This sequence joins TRBV29-1 and TRBJ2-1, with D unresolved. Trimming left V 4 bases short and J 4 bases short, with 17 bases between. CDR1 and CDR2 from the germline V gene are SQVTM and ANQGSEA. CDR3 size: 15 residues. CDR3 protein: CSVVFWAKSYNEQFF. The CDR3 DNA sequence: TGCAGCGTTGTTTTCTGGGCAAAGAGTTACAATGAGCAGTTCTTC.

This clonotype appeared many times. The chain links TRBV5-1 to TRBJ2-1; TRBD1 might be the D (5 bases). V lost 0 bases, J lost 0 bases, and 10 bases lay in between. CDR3 length equals 16 residues. From germline, CDR1 is SGHRS and CDR2 YFSETQ. The DNA of the CDR3 is TGCGCCAGCAGCTTGGATGGGGCCAGCTCCTACAATGAGCAGTTCTTC. It translates to CASSLDGASSYNEQFF. Full variable domain (outside the CDR3, taken from reference TRBV5-1 and TRBJ2-1): KAGVTQTPRYLIKTRGQQVTLSCSPISGHRSVSWYQQTPGQGLQFLFEYFSETQRNKGNFPGRFSGRQFSNSRSEMNVSTLELGDSALYLCASSLDGASSYNEQFFGPGTRLTVL.

With respect to this clonotype: A junction boundary mismatches the germline segment, possibly from a read error. V usage is TRBV12-3 or TRBV12-4 and J usage is TRBJ2-7; 9 bases align to TRBD2. The length of the CDR3 is 12 residues. CDR3 sequence reads: CASSLRLAGLHF. The CDR3 DNA reads as TGTGCCAGCAGTTTGAGGCTAGCGGGACTTCACTTC.

This clonotype was counted only a few times. This sequence joins TRBV7-2 and TRBJ2-5, with a weak D call TRBD2 (6 bases). With the DNA end fitting TRBJ2-1 better, the J assignment may be wrong. Germline V gives CDR1 SGHTA, CDR2 FQGNSA. The CDR3 covers 16 residues. CDR3 bases: TGTGCCAGCAGCATAGAACTAGGGACTTGGCTTTACGAGCAGTTCTTC. Translation gives CASSIELGTWLYEQFF.

DNA for the CDR3: TGTGCCACCGCTCTGTTGGGGGCCAACGTCCTGACTTTC. Its translation is CATALLGANVLTF. The chain has TRBV27 and TRBJ2-6, with D hard to call. The CDR3 has 13 amino acids. The V end was cut by 10 bases, the J end by 4 bases, with 11 bases between. In germline, CDR1 is MNHEY, CDR2 SMNVEV (reference sequence). The whole variable domain, remainder taken from reference TRBV27 and TRBJ2-6, is EAQVTQNPRYLITVTGKKLTVTCSQNMNHEYMSWYRQDPGLGLRQIYYSMNVEVTDKGDVPEGYKVSRKEKRNFPLILESPSPNQTSLYFCATALLGANVLTFGAGSRLTVL.

The chain combines TRBV19 with TRBJ2-2, with 9 positions matching TRBD2. This CDR3 is 11 amino acids long. Germline trimming cut 8 bases from V and 12 bases from J; bases unmatched to any gene: 4. CDR1 LNHDA and CDR2 SQIVND come from the germline V gene (reference sequence). As DNA, the CDR3 is TGTGCCAGTGGAGGGACTAGCAAGCTGTTTTTT. Translated, it gives CASGGTSKLFF.

This chain connects TRBV27 to TRBJ2-5; 7 bases are a match to TRBD2. The DNA end favors TRBJ2-1, so the J call may be wrong. This CDR3 spans 14 amino acids. CDR1 and CDR2 (germline): MNHEY, SMNVEV (reference sequence). The CDR3 DNA follows: TGTGCCAGCAGTTTCGGGTCGGGGGGTAATGAGCAGTTCTTC. It yields the protein CASSFGSGGNEQFF.

This rearrangement joins TRBV6-1 to TRBJ2-3, with TRBD2 matching over 7 bases. J was trimmed by 0 bases and V by 2 bases; bases with no gene match: 11. Looked up from germline, CDR1 is MNHNS and CDR2 is SASEGT. The CDR3 has 18 residues. The CDR3 spells CASSEPLLLAASTDTQYF. The CDR3 nucleotides read TGTGCCAGCAGTGAACCATTATTGCTAGCGGCTAGCACAGATACGCAGTATTTT.

The chain is built from TRBV12-3 or TRBV12-4 and TRBJ2-1; 8 bases align to TRBD2. This CDR3 has 15 amino acids. J lost 3 bases, V lost 3 bases, and 4 bases had no gene match. CDR3 region: CASSFRTSSYNEQFF. The CDR3 nucleotides read TGTGCCAGCAGTTTCAGGACTAGCAGCTACAATGAGCAGTTCTTC.

The rearrangement links TRBV29-1 to TRBJ2-7, with a possible D match to TRBD2 (6 bases). The CDR3 has 13 amino acids. Trimming removed 7 bases at V and 3 bases at J, with 16 bases between. Germline assignment: CDR1 SQVTM and CDR2 ANQGSEA. The CDR3 protein is CSALGGGYYEQYF. In DNA form, the CDR3 reads TGCAGCGCTCTTGGGGGAGGCTACTACGAGCAGTACTTC.

This clonotype came up a few times. J is TRBJ2-5 and V is TRBV7-6; TRBD2 matches at 7 bases. The DNA matches TRBJ2-7 better at its end, which makes the J call doubtful. The germline CDR1 and CDR2 sequences are SGHVS and FNYEAQ. The CDR3 extends over 14 amino acids. The CDR3 region is CASSLVTSDYEQYF. As DNA, the CDR3 is TGTGCCAGCAGCTTAGTTACTAGCGACTACGAGCAGTACTTC.

The chain recombines TRBV7-2 with TRBJ1-1, with D unresolved. The CDR3 extends over 15 amino acids. From germline, CDR1 is SGHTA and CDR2 FQGNSA. V lost 1 base and J 5 bases, leaving 14 bases between the germline ends. The CDR3 region is CASSLDSGMVTEAFF. CDR3 in DNA: TGTGCCAGCAGCTTAGATTCGGGAATGGTGACTGAAGCTTTCTTT.

The chain couples TRBV9 to TRBJ1-6; 8 bases match TRBD1. V trimming: 7 bases; J trimming: 2 bases; junction bases outside the gene matches: 8. Germline V CDR1 and CDR2: SGDLS, YYNGEE. This CDR3 has 16 amino acids. The CDR3 DNA reads as TGTGCCAGCCAACATCAGGGGGCCACCTATAATTCACCCCTCCACTTT. Translated: CASQHQGATYNSPLHF.

The chain combines TRBV7-9 with TRBJ1-2; D remains unclear. Between the trimmed V and J ends, which lost 3 bases and 0 bases, there was a span of 11 bases. The CDR3 is made up of 15 amino acids. CDR1 is SEHNR, CDR2 FQNEAQ, per germline (reference sequence). CDR3 in DNA: TGTGCCAGCAGCTTGGGTTTTGTAGCTAACTATGGCTACACCTTC. It encodes CASSLGFVANYGYTF.

The chain carries TRBV20-1 and TRBJ2-1; 11 nucleotides match TRBD1. The CDR3 spans 14 residues. After removal of 3 bases from V and 14 bases from J, the junction contained 12 bases not matched to a gene. CDR1 is DFQATT and CDR2 is SNEGSKA in the germline V gene (reference sequence). CDR3 sequence: CSASRTGGERVKFF. In nucleotides, the CDR3 is TGCAGTGCTAGCCGGACAGGGGGCGAACGAGTAAAGTTCTTC.

In its sample, this clonotype was seen a few times. The V call is TRBV2, the J call TRBJ2-7; TRBD1 or TRBD2 may be the D gene (5 bases each). Germline V gene lookup returns CDR1 SNHLY and CDR2 FYNNEI. The CDR3 contains 14 residues. V dropped 7 bases and J dropped 0 bases, with 13 bases sitting between them. For the CDR3, the DNA is TGTGCCAGCACTGGGACGGACGGCTCCTACGAGCAGTACTTC. This translates into CASTGTDGSYEQYF. Combining the CDR3 with reference TRBV2 and TRBJ2-7 gives the whole variable domain EPEVTQTPSHQVTQMGQEVILRCVPISNHLYFYWYRQILGQKVEFLVSFYNNEISEKSEIFDDQFSVERPDGSNFTLKIRSTKLEDSAMYFCASTGTDGSYEQYFGPGTRLTVT.